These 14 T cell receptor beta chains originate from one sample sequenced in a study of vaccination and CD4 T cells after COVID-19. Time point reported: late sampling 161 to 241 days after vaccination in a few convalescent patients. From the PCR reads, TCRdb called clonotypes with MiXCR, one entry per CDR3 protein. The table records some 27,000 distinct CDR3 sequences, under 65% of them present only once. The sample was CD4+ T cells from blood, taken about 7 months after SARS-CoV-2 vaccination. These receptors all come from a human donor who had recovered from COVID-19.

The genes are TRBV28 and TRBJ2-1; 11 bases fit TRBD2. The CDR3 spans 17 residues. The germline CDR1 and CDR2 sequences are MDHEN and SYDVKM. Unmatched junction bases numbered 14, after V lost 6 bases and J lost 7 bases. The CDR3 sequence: CASSPQGTSGEGNEQFF. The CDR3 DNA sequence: TGTGCCAGCAGCCCCCAAGGGACTAGCGGAGAGGGTAATGAGCAGTTCTTC. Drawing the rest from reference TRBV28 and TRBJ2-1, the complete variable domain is DVKVTQSSRYLVKRTGEKVFLECVQDMDHENMFWYRQDPGLGLRLIYFSYDVKMKEKGDIPEGYSVSREKKERFSLILESASTNQTSMYLCASSPQGTSGEGNEQFFGPGTRLTVL.

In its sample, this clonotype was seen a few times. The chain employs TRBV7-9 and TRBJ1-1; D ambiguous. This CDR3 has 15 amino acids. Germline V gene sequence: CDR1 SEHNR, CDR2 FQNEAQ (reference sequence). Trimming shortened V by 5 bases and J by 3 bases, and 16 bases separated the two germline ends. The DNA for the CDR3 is TGTGCCAGCAGCCCCCCCGTGGGTTTGGACACTGAAGCTTTCTTT. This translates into CASSPPVGLDTEAFF.

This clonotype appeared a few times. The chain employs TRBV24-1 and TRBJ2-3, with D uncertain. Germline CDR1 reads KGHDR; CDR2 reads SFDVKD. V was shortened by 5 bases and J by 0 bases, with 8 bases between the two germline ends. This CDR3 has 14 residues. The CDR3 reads CATSALGSTDTQYF. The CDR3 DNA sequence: TGTGCCACCAGTGCCCTTGGTAGCACAGATACGCAGTATTTT.

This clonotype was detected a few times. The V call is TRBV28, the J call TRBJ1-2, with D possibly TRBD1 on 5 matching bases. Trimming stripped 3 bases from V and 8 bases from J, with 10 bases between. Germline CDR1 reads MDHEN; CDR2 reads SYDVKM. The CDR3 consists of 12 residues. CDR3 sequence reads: CASSFGGDGYTF. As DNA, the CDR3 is TGTGCCAGCAGTTTCGGTGGGGACGGCTACACCTTC.

The CDR3 DNA reads as TGTGCCAGCAGCCTGGTGCCAGGGGCTATTTACGAGCAGTACTTC. Encoded protein: CASSLVPGAIYEQYF. The V call is TRBV5-5, the J call TRBJ2-7, with a tentative D call TRBD1 (6 bases). CDR3 length equals 15 residues. CDR1 and CDR2 from the germline V gene are SGHKS and YYEKEE (reference sequence). V lost 4 bases and J 4 bases, leaving 18 bases between the germline ends. The variable domain in full, completed from reference TRBV5-5 and TRBJ2-7, reads DAGVTQSPTHLIKTRGQQVTLRCSPISGHKSVSWYQQVLGQGPQFIFQYYEKEERGRGNFPDRFSARQFPNYSSELNVNALLLGDSALYLCASSLVPGAIYEQYFGPGTRLTVT.

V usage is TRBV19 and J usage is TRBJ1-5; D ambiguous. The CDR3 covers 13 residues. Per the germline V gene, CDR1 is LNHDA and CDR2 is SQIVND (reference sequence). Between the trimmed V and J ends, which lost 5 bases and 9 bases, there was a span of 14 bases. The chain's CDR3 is CASSAAPFMPQHF. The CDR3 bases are TGTGCCAGTAGTGCAGCCCCATTTATGCCCCAGCATTTT.

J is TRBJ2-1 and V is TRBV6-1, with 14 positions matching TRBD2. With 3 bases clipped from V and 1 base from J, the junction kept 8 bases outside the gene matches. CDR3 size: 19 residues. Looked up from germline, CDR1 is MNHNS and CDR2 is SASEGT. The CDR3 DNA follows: TGTGCCAGCAGTGACCCCGGGACTAGCGGGAGTTGGTCCTACAATGAGCAGTTCTTC. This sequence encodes CASSDPGTSGSWSYNEQFF.

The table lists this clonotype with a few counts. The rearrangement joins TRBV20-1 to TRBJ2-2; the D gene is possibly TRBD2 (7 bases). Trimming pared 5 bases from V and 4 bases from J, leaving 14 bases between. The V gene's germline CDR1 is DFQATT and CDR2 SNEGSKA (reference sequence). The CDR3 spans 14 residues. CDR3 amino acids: CSAGGGGSTGELFF. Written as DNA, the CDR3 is TGCAGTGCTGGCGGGGGCGGGAGCACCGGGGAGCTGTTTTTT.

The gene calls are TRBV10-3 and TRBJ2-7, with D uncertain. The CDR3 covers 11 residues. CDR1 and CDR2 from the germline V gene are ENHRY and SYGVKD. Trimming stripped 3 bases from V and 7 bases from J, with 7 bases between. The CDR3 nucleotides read TGTGCCATCAGTGACCCTTTGGAGCAGTACTTC. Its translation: CAISDPLEQYF.

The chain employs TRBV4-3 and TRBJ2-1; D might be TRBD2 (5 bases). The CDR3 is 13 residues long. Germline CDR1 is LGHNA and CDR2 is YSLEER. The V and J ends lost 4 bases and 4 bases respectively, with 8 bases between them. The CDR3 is CASSPERYNEQFF. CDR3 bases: TGCGCCAGCAGCCCAGAGCGGTACAATGAGCAGTTCTTC.

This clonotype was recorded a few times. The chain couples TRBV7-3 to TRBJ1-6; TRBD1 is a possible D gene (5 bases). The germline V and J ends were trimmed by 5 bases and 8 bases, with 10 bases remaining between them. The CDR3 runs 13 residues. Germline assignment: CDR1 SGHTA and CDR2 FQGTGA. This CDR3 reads CASSPIRDSPLHF. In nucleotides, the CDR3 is TGTGCCAGCAGCCCCATCAGGGATTCACCCCTCCACTTT. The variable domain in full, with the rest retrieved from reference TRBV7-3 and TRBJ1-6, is GAGVSQTPSNKVTEKGKYVELRCDPISGHTALYWYRQSLGQGPEFLIYFQGTGAADDSGLPNDRFFAVRPEGSVSTLKIQRTERGDSAVYLCASSPIRDSPLHFGNGTRLTVT.

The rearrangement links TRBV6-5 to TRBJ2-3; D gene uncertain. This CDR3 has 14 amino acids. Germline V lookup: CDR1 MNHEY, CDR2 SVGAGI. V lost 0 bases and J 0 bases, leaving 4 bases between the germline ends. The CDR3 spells CASSYSASTDTQYF. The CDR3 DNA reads TGTGCCAGCAGTTACTCTGCCAGCACAGATACGCAGTATTTT.

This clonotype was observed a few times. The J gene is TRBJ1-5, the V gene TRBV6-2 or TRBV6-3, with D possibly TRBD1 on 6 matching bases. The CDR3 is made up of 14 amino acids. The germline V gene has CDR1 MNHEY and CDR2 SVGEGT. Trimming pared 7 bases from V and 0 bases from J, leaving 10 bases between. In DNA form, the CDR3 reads TGTGCCAGCAAACAGGGTTATAGCAATCAGCCCCAGCATTTT. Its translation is CASKQGYSNQPQHF.

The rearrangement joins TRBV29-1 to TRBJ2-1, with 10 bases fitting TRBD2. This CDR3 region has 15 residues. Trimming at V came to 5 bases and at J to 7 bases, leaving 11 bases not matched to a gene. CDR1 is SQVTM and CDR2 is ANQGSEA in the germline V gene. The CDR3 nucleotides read TGCAGCGTTTCCCGCAGCGGGAGGGGGATAAATGAGCAGTTCTTC. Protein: CSVSRSGRGINEQFF.